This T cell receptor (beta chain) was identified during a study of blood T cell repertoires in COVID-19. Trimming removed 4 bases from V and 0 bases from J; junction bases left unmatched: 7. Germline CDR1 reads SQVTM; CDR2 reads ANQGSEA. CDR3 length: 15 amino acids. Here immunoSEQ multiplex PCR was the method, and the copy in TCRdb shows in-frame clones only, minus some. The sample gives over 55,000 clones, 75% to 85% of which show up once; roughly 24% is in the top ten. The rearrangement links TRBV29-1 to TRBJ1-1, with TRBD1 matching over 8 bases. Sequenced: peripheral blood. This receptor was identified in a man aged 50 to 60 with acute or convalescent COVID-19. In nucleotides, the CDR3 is TGCAGCGTTGTTGGGGCAGGGGGCATGAACACTGAAGCTTTCTTT. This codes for CSVVGAGGMNTEAFF.